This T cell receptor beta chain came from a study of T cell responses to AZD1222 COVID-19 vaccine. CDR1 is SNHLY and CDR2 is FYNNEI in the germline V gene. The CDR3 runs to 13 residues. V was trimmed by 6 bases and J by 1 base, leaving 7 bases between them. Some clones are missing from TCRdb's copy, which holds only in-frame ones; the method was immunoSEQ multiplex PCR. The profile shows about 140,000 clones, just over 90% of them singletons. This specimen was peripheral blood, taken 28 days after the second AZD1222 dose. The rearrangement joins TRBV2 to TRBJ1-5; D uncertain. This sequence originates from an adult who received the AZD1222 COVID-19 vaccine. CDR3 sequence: CASSADSNQPQHF. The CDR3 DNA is TGTGCCAGCAGCGCGGACAGCAATCAGCCCCAGCATTTT.